This T cell receptor beta chain was profiled in a study of CD8+CD57+ T cells in acquired aplastic anemia. According to the study, genomic DNA was the template for TCR beta VDJ and CDR3 profiling. One entry per CDR3 protein results from TCRdb running MiXCR on the reads. The table lists roughly 200,000 distinct CDR3 sequences, around 60% of them singletons, with approximately 46% in the top ten. Patients sequenced had flow cytometry evidence of CD8+CD57+ cell expansion. Germline values: CDR1 SGHVS, CDR2 FNYEAQ. Trimming removed 5 bases from V and 12 bases from J; junction bases left unmatched: 9. This CDR3 region has 13 residues.

The receptor was isolated from a human donor with aplastic anemia. The sequencing input was sorted CD4+, CD8+, or CD8+CD57+ T cells (not recorded which) from PBMCs. V usage is TRBV7-6 and J usage is TRBJ2-1; 8 bases map to TRBD1. For the CDR3, the DNA is TGTGCCAGCAGCGACAGGGGTCGTGAGGGGCAGTTCTTC. Translation gives CASSDRGREGQFF. Together with reference TRBV7-6 and TRBJ2-1, the CDR3 gives the full variable domain: GAGVSQSPRYKVTKRGQDVALRCDPISGHVSLYWYRQALGQGPEFLTYFNYEAQQDKSGLPNDRFSAERPEGSISTLTIQRTEQRDSAMYRCASSDRGREGQFFGPGTRLTVL.